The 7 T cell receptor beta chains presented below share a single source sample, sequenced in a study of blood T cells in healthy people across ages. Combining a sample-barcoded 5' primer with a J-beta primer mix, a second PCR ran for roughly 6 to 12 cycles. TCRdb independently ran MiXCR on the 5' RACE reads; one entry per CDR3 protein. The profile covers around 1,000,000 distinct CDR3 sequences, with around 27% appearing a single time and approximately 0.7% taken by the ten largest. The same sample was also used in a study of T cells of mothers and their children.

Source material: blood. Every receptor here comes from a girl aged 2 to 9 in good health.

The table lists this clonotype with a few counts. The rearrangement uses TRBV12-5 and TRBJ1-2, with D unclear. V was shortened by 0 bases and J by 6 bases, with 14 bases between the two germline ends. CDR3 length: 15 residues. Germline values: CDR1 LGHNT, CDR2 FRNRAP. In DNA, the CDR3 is TGTGCTAGTGGTTTGGTACCGTCCGAGAGGGATGGCTACACCTTC. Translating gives CASGLVPSERDGYTF.

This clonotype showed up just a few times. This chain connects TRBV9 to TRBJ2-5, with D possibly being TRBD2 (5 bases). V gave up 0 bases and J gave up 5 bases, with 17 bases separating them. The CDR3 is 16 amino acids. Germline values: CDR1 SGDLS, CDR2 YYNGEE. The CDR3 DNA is TGTGCCAGCAGCGTAGGGATTTATGTAGGGAGTGAGACCCAGTACTTC. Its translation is CASSVGIYVGSETQYF.

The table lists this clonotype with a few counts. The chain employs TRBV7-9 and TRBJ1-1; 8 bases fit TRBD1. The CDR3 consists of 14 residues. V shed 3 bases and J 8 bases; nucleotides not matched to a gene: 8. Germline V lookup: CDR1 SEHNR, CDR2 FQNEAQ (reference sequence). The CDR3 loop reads CASSFGQGGREAFF. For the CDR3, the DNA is TGTGCCAGCAGCTTCGGACAGGGAGGACGCGAAGCTTTCTTT.

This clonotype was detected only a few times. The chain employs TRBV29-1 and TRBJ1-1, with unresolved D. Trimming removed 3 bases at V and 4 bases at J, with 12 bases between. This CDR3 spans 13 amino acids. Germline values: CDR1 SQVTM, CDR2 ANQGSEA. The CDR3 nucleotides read TGCAGCGTTGAGGGTCCCGATTCCACTGAAGCTTTCTTT. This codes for CSVEGPDSTEAFF.

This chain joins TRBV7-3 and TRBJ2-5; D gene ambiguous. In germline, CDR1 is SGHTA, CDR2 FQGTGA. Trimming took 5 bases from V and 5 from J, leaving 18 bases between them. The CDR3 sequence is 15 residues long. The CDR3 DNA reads TGTGCCAGCAGCCCCGTTCTGTCCAGCGTGGAGACCCAGTACTTC. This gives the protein CASSPVLSSVETQYF.

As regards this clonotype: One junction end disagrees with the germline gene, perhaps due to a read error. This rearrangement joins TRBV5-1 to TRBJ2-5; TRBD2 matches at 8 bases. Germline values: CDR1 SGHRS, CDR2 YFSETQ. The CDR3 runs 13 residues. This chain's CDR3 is CTSSTGTRETQYF. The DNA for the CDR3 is TGCACCAGCTCCACCGGGACTAGGGAGACCCAGTACTTC.

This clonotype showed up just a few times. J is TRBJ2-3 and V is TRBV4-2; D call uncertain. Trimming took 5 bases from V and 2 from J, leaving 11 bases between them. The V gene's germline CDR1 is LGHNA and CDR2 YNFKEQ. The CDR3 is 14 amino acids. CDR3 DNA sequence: TGTGCCAGCAGCGACGAATACAACACAGATACGCAGTATTTT. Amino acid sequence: CASSDEYNTDTQYF.